The 5 T cell receptor beta chains reported below all come from one sample, sequenced in a study of control samples from healthy donors and cancer patients. The protocol was immunoSEQ multiplex PCR, while the TCRdb copy is restricted to in-frame clones and leaves out a portion. Of about 65,000 clones in the sample, 90% were seen once. The sequenced sample was PBMCs. The origin of the receptors is a woman between 45 and 65 years old with colorectal cancer.

This chain connects TRBV18 to TRBJ2-7; D possibly corresponds to TRBD1 (7 bases). V was pared by 4 bases and J by 4 bases, with 20 bases between. This CDR3 contains 16 residues. CDR1 is KGHSH, CDR2 LQKENI, per germline. The CDR3, as DNA: TGTGCCAGCTCACTCTCGGTCCCAGGGGGGAGGTACGAGCAGTACTTC. Its translation: CASSLSVPGGRYEQYF.

This chain uses TRBV5-8 with TRBJ1-5; TRBD1 is a possible D gene (6 bases). The V end was cut by 4 bases, the J end by 4 bases, with 15 bases between. The CDR3 is 15 amino acids. Looked up from germline, CDR1 is SGHTS and CDR2 is YDEGEE. The CDR3 nucleotides read TGTGCCAGCAGCCTTGGACAGACGGAAAATCAGCCCCAGCATTTT. Protein product: CASSLGQTENQPQHF.

The chain employs TRBV6-6 and TRBJ2-5; maybe TRBD1 (6 bases). Germline V gene sequence: CDR1 MNHNY, CDR2 SVGAGI (reference sequence). The V gene lost 5 bases and the J gene lost 1 base, with 17 bases spanning the gap. This CDR3 is 16 amino acids long. The CDR3 loop is CASSNFAGTSQETQYF. The CDR3 DNA reads as TGTGCCAGCAGTAACTTTGCCGGGACAAGCCAAGAGACCCAGTACTTC.

The V and J genes are TRBV7-9 and TRBJ2-3; D remains unclear. V gave up 3 bases and J gave up 0 bases, with 13 bases separating them. There are 16 residues in the CDR3. In germline, CDR1 is SEHNR, CDR2 FQNEAQ (reference sequence). CDR3 DNA sequence: TGTGCCAGCAGCTTTGGCGACACACCAAGCACAGATACGCAGTATTTT. This codes for CASSFGDTPSTDTQYF.

This chain links TRBV10-3 with TRBJ2-1; TRBD1 matches at 7 bases. The CDR3 spans 17 residues. The junction had 10 bases not matched to a gene; V was cut back by 0 bases and J by 5 bases. CDR1 is ENHRY and CDR2 is SYGVKD in the germline V gene. The DNA of the CDR3 is TGTGCCATCAGTGAGTCGATCGCCACAGGGGTTAACAATGAGCAGTTCTTC. Translation: CAISESIATGVNNEQFF.